This T cell receptor beta chain was captured by sequencing in a study of T cell responses to AZD1222 COVID-19 vaccine. Study as a whole: Pooled together were second doses at about 4 or about 12 weeks. General observations from the study: After the peak T cell response, and only then, were repertoires sampled.

Regarding this clone: Its antigen is as yet unknown.

Clones were sequenced by immunoSEQ multiplex PCR, and TCRdb holds only the in-frame ones, with some missing. The sample lists about 260,000 clones; just over 90% were seen once. This CDR3 has 13 residues. CDR1 and CDR2 (germline): SGDLS, YYNGEE. The V and J ends lost 4 bases and 4 bases respectively, with 11 bases between them. Material: peripheral blood, obtained on day 0 of AZD1222 vaccination. The source of this sequence is an adult in good health. J is TRBJ1-1 and V is TRBV9; D may be TRBD1 (5 bases). CDR3 sequence (DNA): TGTGCCAGCAGCCCTGGGGGGTTCACTGAAGCTTTCTTT. This sequence encodes CASSPGGFTEAFF.